This T cell receptor beta chain was found in a study of blood T cell repertoires in COVID-19. In the original processing: The assay estimated nucleated cells by amplifying reference gene primers. TCRdb's copy holds only in-frame clones and misses some; the assay was immunoSEQ multiplex PCR. Clone size and V and J calls were adopted from that table, with D and trimming inferred from the DNA. The table includes approximately 220,000 clones, roughly 80% detected once. Germline V gene data show CDR1 as MNHEY and CDR2 as SVGAGI. J gave up 2 bases and V 1 base, and 6 bases lay outside the gene matches. This CDR3 is 16 amino acids long.

This receptor was obtained from a woman aged 55-69 years with acute or convalescent COVID-19. The sample taken for sequencing was peripheral blood. This sequence joins TRBV6-5 and TRBJ1-2, with 8 nucleotides matching TRBD1. The chain's CDR3 is CASSYYPQGGNYGYTF. Written as DNA, the CDR3 is TGTGCCAGCAGTTACTACCCACAGGGGGGGAACTATGGCTACACCTTC.